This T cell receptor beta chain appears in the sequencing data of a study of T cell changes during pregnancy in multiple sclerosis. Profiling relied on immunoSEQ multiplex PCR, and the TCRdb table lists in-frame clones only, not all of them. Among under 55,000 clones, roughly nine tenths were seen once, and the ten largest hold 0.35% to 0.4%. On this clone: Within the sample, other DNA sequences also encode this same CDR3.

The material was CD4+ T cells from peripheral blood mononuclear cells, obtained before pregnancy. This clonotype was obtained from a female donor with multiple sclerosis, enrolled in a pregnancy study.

Written as DNA, the CDR3 is TGTGCCAGCAGTGAGACAGGGGGCAGCTATGGCTACACCTTC. This translates into CASSETGGSYGYTF. The chain joins TRBV25-1 to TRBJ1-2; 10 nucleotides line up with TRBD1. Germline V gene data show CDR1 as MGHDK and CDR2 as SYGVNS. There are 14 residues in the CDR3. J lost 4 bases, V lost 3 bases, and 2 bases had no gene match.